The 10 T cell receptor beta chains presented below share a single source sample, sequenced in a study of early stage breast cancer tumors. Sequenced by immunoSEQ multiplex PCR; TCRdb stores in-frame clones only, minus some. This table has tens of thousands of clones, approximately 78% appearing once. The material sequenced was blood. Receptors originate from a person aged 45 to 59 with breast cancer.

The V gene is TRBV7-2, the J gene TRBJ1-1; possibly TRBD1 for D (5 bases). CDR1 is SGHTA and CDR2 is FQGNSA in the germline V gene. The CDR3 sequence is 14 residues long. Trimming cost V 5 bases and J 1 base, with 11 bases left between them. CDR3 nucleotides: TGTGCCAGCAGCGTCAGGGTGGGGAACACTGAAGCTTTCTTT. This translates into CASSVRVGNTEAFF.

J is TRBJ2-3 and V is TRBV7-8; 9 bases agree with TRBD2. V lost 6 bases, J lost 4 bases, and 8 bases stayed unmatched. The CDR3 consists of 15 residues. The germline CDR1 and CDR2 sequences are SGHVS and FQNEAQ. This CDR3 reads CASSQSGGRADTQYF. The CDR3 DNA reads TGTGCCAGCAGTCAAAGCGGGGGGCGGGCAGATACGCAGTATTTT.

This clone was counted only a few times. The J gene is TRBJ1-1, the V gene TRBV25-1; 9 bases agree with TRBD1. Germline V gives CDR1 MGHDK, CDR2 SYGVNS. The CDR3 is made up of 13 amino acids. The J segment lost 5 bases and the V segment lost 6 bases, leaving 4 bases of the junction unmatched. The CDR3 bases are TGTGCCAGCAGGGGGACAGGGTTGACTGAAGCTTTCTTT. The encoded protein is CASRGTGLTEAFF.

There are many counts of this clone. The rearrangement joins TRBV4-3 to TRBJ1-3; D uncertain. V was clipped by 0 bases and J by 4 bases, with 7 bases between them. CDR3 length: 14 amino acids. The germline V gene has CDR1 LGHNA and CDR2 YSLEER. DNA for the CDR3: TGCGCCAGCAGCCAAGATCTCAGGGGAAACACCATATATTTT. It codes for CASSQDLRGNTIYF.

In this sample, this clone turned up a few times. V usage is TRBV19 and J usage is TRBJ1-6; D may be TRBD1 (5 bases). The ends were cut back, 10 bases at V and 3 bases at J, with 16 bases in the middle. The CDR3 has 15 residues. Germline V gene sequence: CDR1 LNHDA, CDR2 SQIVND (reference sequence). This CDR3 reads CATRVGPVYNSPLHF. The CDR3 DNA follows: TGTGCCACCCGAGTGGGGCCCGTCTATAATTCACCCCTCCACTTT.

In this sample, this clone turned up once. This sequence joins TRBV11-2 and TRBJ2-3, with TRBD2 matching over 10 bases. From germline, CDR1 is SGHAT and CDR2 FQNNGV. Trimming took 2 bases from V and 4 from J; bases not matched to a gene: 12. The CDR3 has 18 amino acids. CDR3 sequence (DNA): TGTGCCAGCAGCTTACATCCCCCCGGGACTAGCGAAGCAGATACGCAGTATTTT. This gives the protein CASSLHPPGTSEADTQYF.

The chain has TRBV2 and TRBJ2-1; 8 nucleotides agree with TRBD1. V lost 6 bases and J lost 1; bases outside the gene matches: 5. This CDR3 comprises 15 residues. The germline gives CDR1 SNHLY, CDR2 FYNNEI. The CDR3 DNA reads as TGTGCCAGCAGCCGCGACAGGGGTTCCTACAATGAGCAGTTCTTC. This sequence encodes CASSRDRGSYNEQFF.

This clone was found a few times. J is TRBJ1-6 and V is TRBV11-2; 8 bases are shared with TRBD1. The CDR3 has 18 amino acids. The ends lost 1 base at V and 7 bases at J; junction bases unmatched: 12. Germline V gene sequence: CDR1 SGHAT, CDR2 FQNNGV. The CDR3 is CASSLGVDRGVRNSPLHF. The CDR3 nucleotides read TGTGCCAGCAGCTTAGGGGTCGACAGGGGAGTAAGGAATTCACCCCTCCACTTT.

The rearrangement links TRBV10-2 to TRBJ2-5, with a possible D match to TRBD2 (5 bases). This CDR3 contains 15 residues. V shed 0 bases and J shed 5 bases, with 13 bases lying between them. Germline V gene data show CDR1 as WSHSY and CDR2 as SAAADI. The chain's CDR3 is CASSESGPKRETQYF. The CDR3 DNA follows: TGCGCCAGCAGTGAGTCGGGCCCAAAGCGGGAGACCCAGTACTTC.

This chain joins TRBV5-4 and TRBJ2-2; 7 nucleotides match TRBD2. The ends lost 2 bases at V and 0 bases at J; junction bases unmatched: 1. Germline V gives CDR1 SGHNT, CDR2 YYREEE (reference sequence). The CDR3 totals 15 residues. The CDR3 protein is CASSLAGPNTGELFF. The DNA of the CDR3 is TGTGCCAGCAGCTTAGCGGGGCCGAACACCGGGGAGCTGTTTTTT.